Below, one T cell receptor (beta chain) is given with its context. As yet, its antigen is unknown. This record belongs to a study of long-term antiretroviral therapy in people with HIV. Each donor had at least one pre-ART and at least two post-ART PBMC samples. Specimens retained roughly 0.95-10 million cryopreserved PBMC preceding DNA extraction. The length of the CDR3 is 15 residues. Germline values: CDR1 MRHNA, CDR2 SNTAGT. The J segment lost 6 bases and the V segment lost 3 bases, leaving 6 bases of the junction unmatched. Findings and caveats of the study: No data on ART adherence, viral resistance or therapy changes.

Survey level was the resolution at which the v3.0 immunoSEQ assay ran. Sequenced by immunoSEQ multiplex PCR; TCRdb stores in-frame clones only, minus some. This table holds 40,000 to 45,000 clones, about 95% found once. Here the sequenced sample was unsorted PBMCs, taken 3.7 years after starting antiretroviral therapy. The TCR originated in a woman aged 50 to 65 with HIV. V is TRBV6-4 and J is TRBJ2-1, with TRBD2 matching over 9 bases. This CDR3 is CASSEAGGLLNEQFF. The CDR3 nucleotides are TGTGCCAGCAGTGAAGCGGGAGGACTACTCAATGAGCAGTTCTTC.